The rows below give T cell receptor beta chains drawn from one sample of a study of T-cell reconstitution after alpha-beta-depleted transplantation in children. From the PCR reads, TCRdb called clonotypes with MiXCR, one entry per CDR3 protein. The sample lists 200,000 to 250,000 distinct CDR3 sequences; 12% were seen once. The sample in question was PBMCs from the stem cell graft donor, obtained from the stem cell graft. These receptors came from a human donor who donated a stem cell graft to a child with acute lymphoblastic leukemia. The CDR3 runs from the conserved cysteine through the conserved F or W. The D gene is left open where the match is weak. Clone size, where shown, is once, few, many, or a class for clones that have expanded.

>TRBJ2-7|many|TRBD1|TRBV6-2/TRBV6-3
CASSYPDRGTYEQYF
TGTGCCAGCAGTTACCCGGACAGGGGAACCTACGAGCAGTACTTC
>TRBJ2-7|many|.|TRBV18
CASSPIREVGEQYF
TGTGCCAGCTCACCAATTAGGGAAGTGGGTGAGCAGTACTTC
>TRBJ2-3|few|TRBD2|TRBV4-3
CASSQDGVAGVITQYF
TGCGCCAGCAGCCAAGATGGAGTAGCGGGGGTGATTACGCAGTATTTT
>TRBJ2-5|many|.|TRBV10-3
CAIREAGSQETQYF
TGTGCCATCAGGGAAGCAGGGTCCCAAGAGACCCAGTACTTC
>TRBJ1-5|many|.|TRBV4-2
CASSQDARGYSNQPQHF
TGTGCCAGCAGCCAAGATGCCCGGGGTTATAGCAATCAGCCCCAGCATTTT
>TRBJ2-7|many|.|TRBV7-2
CASSPLGGQGSYEQYF
TGTGCCAGCAGCCCGCTCGGGGGGCAGGGGTCCTACGAGCAGTACTTC
>TRBJ2-3|many|TRBD2|TRBV20-1
CSARGPLSGSADTQYF
TGCAGTGCTAGAGGCCCTCTCAGCGGGAGTGCAGATACGCAGTATTTT
>TRBJ1-1|many|TRBD1|TRBV7-9
CASSRNRGVNTEAFF
TGTGCCAGCAGCCGGAACAGGGGCGTGAACACTGAAGCTTTCTTT
>TRBJ2-1|many|.|TRBV4-2
CASSQVLGTNEQFF
TGTGCCAGCAGCCAAGTACTGGGGACCAATGAGCAGTTCTTC
>TRBJ2-7|many|TRBD1|TRBV29-1
CSVGTVGDSYEQYF
TGCAGCGTCGGGACAGTGGGGGACTCCTACGAGCAGTACTTC
>TRBJ2-3|many|.|TRBV7-2
CASSPDGGTQYF
TGTGCCAGCAGCCCGGACGGCGGTACGCAGTATTTT
>TRBJ1-5|many|.|TRBV20-1
CSARGPSNQPQHF
TGCAGTGCTAGAGGTCCCAGCAATCAGCCCCAGCATTTT
>TRBJ2-2|many|.|TRBV28
CASSLMNTGELFF
TGTGCCAGCAGTCTAATGAACACCGGGGAGCTGTTTTTT
>TRBJ1-6|many|.|TRBV7-6
CASSLDRSYNSPLHF
TGTGCCAGCAGCTTAGACAGGTCCTATAATTCACCCCTCCACTTT
>TRBJ2-5|.|TRBD2|TRBV20-1
CCAVWTSGKIQETQYF
TGCTGTGCCGTCTGGACTAGCGGGAAAATCCAAGAGACCCAGTACTTC
>TRBJ1-5|many|TRBD1|TRBV20-1
CSARQTGDSNQPQHF
TGCAGTGCTCGTCAAACAGGGGATAGCAATCAGCCCCAGCATTTT
>TRBJ1-2|.|.|TRBV6-1
CASSEENRRQGYTF
TGTGCCAGCAGTGAAGAAAACAGGCGTCAAGGCTACACCTTC
>TRBJ2-7|.|TRBD2|TRBV4-2
CASSQALAGAGEQYF
TGTGCCAGCAGCCAGGCACTAGCGGGAGCTGGGGAGCAGTACTTC
>TRBJ2-1|many|TRBD2|TRBV7-9
CASSLSRREARRDEQFF
TGTGCCAGCAGTCTCTCGAGGCGGGAGGCCCGCCGGGATGAGCAGTTCTTC
>TRBJ2-5|many|.|TRBV7-2
CASSLARQETQYF
TGTGCCAGCAGCTTAGCCAGACAAGAGACCCAGTACTTC
>TRBJ2-1|.|.|TRBV7-9
CASSPQSPERQEQFF
TGTGCCAGCAGCCCGCAAAGCCCGGAAAGACAAGAGCAGTTCTTC
>TRBJ1-2|many|.|TRBV12-3/TRBV12-4
CASSDNRADNYGYTF
TGTGCCAGCAGCGATAACAGGGCGGACAACTATGGCTACACCTTC
>TRBJ2-2|many|.|TRBV20-1
CSASELSGKGTGELFF
TGCAGTGCTAGTGAGCTTAGCGGTAAAGGCACCGGGGAGCTGTTTTTT
>TRBJ2-7|many|.|TRBV12-3/TRBV12-4
CASSVGHGAYEQYF
TGTGCCAGCAGTGTTGGACACGGGGCCTACGAGCAGTACTTC
>TRBJ1-2|many|TRBD1|TRBV27
CASRTGYDGYTF
TGTGCCAGCAGGACAGGGTATGATGGCTACACCTTC
>TRBJ2-4|few|.|TRBV20-1
CSELMLAKNIQYF
TGCAGTGAACTAATGCTAGCCAAAAACATTCAGTACTTC
>TRBJ2-4|.|.|TRBV5-8
CASSISLIGIQYF
TGTGCCAGCAGCATCAGCCTAATCGGCATTCAGTACTTC
>TRBJ2-5|few|.|TRBV4-3
CASSQEFMGVGETQYF
TGCGCCAGCAGCCAAGAGTTTATGGGAGTCGGGGAGACCCAGTACTTC
>TRBJ2-3|.|TRBD2|TRBV20-1
CSAQPGLAGALTDTQYF
TGCAGTGCACAACCGGGACTAGCGGGGGCCCTCACAGATACGCAGTATTTT
>TRBJ2-5|few|.|TRBV4-3
CASSQVAGETQYF
TGCGCCAGCAGCCAAGTCGCTGGAGAGACCCAGTACTTC
>TRBJ2-7|many|.|TRBV9
CASSVDRGMGEQYF
TGTGCCAGCAGCGTAGATCGGGGAATGGGCGAGCAGTACTTC
>TRBJ2-7|many|.|TRBV5-6
CASSLYGGTYEQYF
TGTGCCAGCAGCTTGTATGGCGGTACCTACGAGCAGTACTTC
>TRBJ2-7|many|.|TRBV5-6
CASSFGQSGSEQYF
TGTGCCAGCAGCTTTGGACAGTCGGGTAGCGAGCAGTACTTC
>TRBJ2-1|many|.|TRBV7-2
CASSLNPAGGNEQFF
TGTGCCAGCAGCTTAAACCCAGCAGGGGGGAATGAGCAGTTCTTC
>TRBJ1-1|many|.|TRBV7-2
CASSPWGRVGAFF
TGTGCCAGCAGCCCCTGGGGAAGAGTCGGGGCTTTCTTT
>TRBJ2-2|few|TRBD2|TRBV11-3
CASRESSGGRTGELFF
TGTGCCAGCAGGGAAAGTAGCGGGGGTAGGACCGGGGAGCTGTTTTTT
>TRBJ2-7|many|.|TRBV28
CASNRDYEQYF
TGTGCCAGCAACAGGGACTACGAGCAGTACTTC
>TRBJ2-5|many|.|TRBV7-7
CASSLREGLGETQYF
TGTGCCAGCAGCCTCAGGGAAGGGCTTGGAGAGACCCAGTACTTC
>TRBJ2-3|many|.|TRBV11-3
CASSLGHRSSTDTQYF
TGTGCCAGCAGCTTGGGACACCGATCTAGCACAGATACGCAGTATTTT